The 25 T cell receptor beta chains below come from one sample, sequenced in a study of cytomegalovirus exposure and HLA in healthy donors. The PCR used 60 Vbeta and 13 Jbeta primers. Clones were sequenced by immunoSEQ multiplex PCR, and TCRdb holds only the in-frame ones, with some missing. Of approximately 84,000 clones in the sample, over 65% were seen once. Material: PBMCs. These receptors were taken from a man in his forties in good health and CMV-seropositive.

The chain links TRBV11-2 to TRBJ2-2, with 9 positions matching TRBD2. V lost 1 base, J lost 7 bases, and 7 bases stayed unmatched. The CDR3 is 16 residues long. CDR1 is SGHAT and CDR2 is FQNNGV in the germline V gene. CDR3 sequence (DNA): TGTGCCAGCAGCTTAGTGGGACTAGCATTGAGCGGGGAGCTGTTTTTT. This sequence encodes CASSLVGLALSGELFF.

The chain recombines TRBV9 with TRBJ2-3, with a possible D match to TRBD2 (5 bases). This CDR3 region has 14 residues. Trimming removed 4 bases from V and 1 base from J, with 10 bases in between. Germline V gene lookup returns CDR1 SGDLS and CDR2 YYNGEE. CDR3 bases: TGTGCCAGCAGCCCAGGACTGGGCACAGATACGCAGTATTTT. Protein: CASSPGLGTDTQYF.

The CDR3: CASSSPSSGNTIYF. In nucleotides, the CDR3 is TGTGCCAGCAGCTCTCCTAGCTCTGGAAACACCATATATTTT. The V gene is TRBV6-5, the J gene TRBJ1-3; D remains unclear. The CDR3 contains 14 residues. The V end was cut by 6 bases, the J end by 0 bases, with 9 bases between. The V gene's germline CDR1 is MNHEY and CDR2 SVGAGI.

The chain links TRBV27 to TRBJ1-2; D may be TRBD1 (5 bases). Germline V gene data show CDR1 as MNHEY and CDR2 as SMNVEV (reference sequence). The CDR3 consists of 16 residues. Trimming stripped 4 bases from V and 8 bases from J, with 23 bases between. CDR3 nucleotide sequence: TGTGCCAGCAGTTCTCCGACAGACCTACCCCCCCGGGGCTACACCTTC. It encodes CASSSPTDLPPRGYTF.

The rearrangement links TRBV28 to TRBJ2-7, with TRBD1 matching 7 bases. CDR3 length: 14 residues. The V gene end was trimmed by 5 bases and the J gene end by 2 bases; junction bases not matched to a gene: 6. Germline V lookup: CDR1 MDHEN, CDR2 SYDVKM. The CDR3 region is CASSRRDSTYEQYF. The CDR3 bases are TGTGCCAGCAGTCGTCGGGACAGCACCTACGAGCAGTACTTC.

J is TRBJ1-5 and V is TRBV19; possible D gene TRBD1, 5 bases. This CDR3 is 14 amino acids long. Trimming took off 4 bases at V and 6 bases at J, with 13 bases between the two ends. CDR1 is LNHDA, CDR2 SQIVND, per germline (reference sequence). CDR3 sequence reads: CASSRGLPPQPQHF. The CDR3 DNA follows: TGTGCCAGTAGTAGGGGACTCCCGCCTCAGCCCCAGCATTTT.

This clone was seen a few times. The chain has TRBV5-3 and TRBJ2-3; tentatively, D is TRBD1 (5 bases). TRBV5-3 is filed as an ORF, its function uncertain. This CDR3 has 12 residues. V was clipped by 7 bases and J by 5 bases, with 11 bases between them. CDR3 protein: CARWGAVDTQYF. CDR3 bases: TGTGCCAGATGGGGCGCGGTAGATACGCAGTATTTT.

V is TRBV5-6 and J is TRBJ2-7, with 10 nucleotides matching TRBD1. V shed 4 bases, J shed 2 bases, and the junction held 6 bases outside the gene matches. This CDR3 has 15 amino acids. CDR1 is SGHDT and CDR2 is YYEEEE in the germline V gene. Here the CDR3 DNA reads TGTGCCAGCAGCCGACAGGGGGCAGGGGCCTACGAGCAGTACTTC. Amino acid sequence: CASSRQGAGAYEQYF.

This clone was seen just once. The rearrangement uses TRBV19 and TRBJ1-2, with a tentative D call TRBD1 (5 bases). Germline values: CDR1 LNHDA, CDR2 SQIVND (reference sequence). The CDR3 covers 15 residues. Trimming cost V 3 bases and J 6 bases, with 17 bases left between them. The DNA for the CDR3 is TGTGCCAGTAGTATGGAAACAGGACTAAGGGATGGCTACACCTTC. Its translation is CASSMETGLRDGYTF.

CDR3 amino acids: CASSLGVSGEETQYF. In DNA form, the CDR3 reads TGTGCCAGCAGCTTAGGAGTGTCCGGAGAGGAGACCCAGTACTTC. The chain carries TRBV11-2 and TRBJ2-5; no reliable D call. Germline V gives CDR1 SGHAT, CDR2 FQNNGV. The CDR3 loop spans 15 amino acids. V was shortened by 1 base and J by 5 bases, with 14 bases between the two germline ends.

The chain links TRBV27 to TRBJ2-1; 9 bases are a match to TRBD1. V was clipped by 5 bases and J by 5 bases; unmatched bases: 7. Germline CDR1 reads MNHEY; CDR2 reads SMNVEV (reference sequence). This CDR3 contains 15 residues. The CDR3 loop is CASSSDRGGNNEQFF. The CDR3 DNA reads as TGTGCCAGCAGTAGCGACAGGGGGGGCAACAATGAGCAGTTCTTC.

This chain connects TRBV6-7 to TRBJ2-7, with TRBD1 identical over 9 bases. TRBV6-7 is placed among ORFs of uncertain function. The V segment lost 2 bases and the J segment 0 bases; nucleotides outside the gene matches: 14. This CDR3 spans 19 amino acids. This chain's CDR3 is CASSYIIPGQGLGSYEQYF. Written as DNA, the CDR3 is TGTGCCAGCAGTTACATTATCCCGGGACAGGGACTGGGCTCCTACGAGCAGTACTTC.

CDR3 DNA: TGTGCCAGCAGCTTTTTATTGGGGCCAAATAGCAATCAGCCCCAGCATTTT. This gives the protein CASSFLLGPNSNQPQHF. This chain links TRBV7-9 with TRBJ1-5; a possible D gene is TRBD1 (5 bases). In germline, CDR1 is SEHNR, CDR2 FQNEAQ (reference sequence). The CDR3 runs to 17 residues. V was pared by 3 bases and J by 0 bases, with 15 bases between.

This chain joins TRBV7-9 and TRBJ2-7; TRBD2 aligns across 15 bases. The CDR3 runs 18 residues. Germline V gene lookup returns CDR1 SEHNR and CDR2 FQNEAQ (reference sequence). The ends lost 4 bases at V and 3 bases at J; junction bases unmatched: 10. CDR3 residues: CASSSSRTSGGGLYEQYF. CDR3 coding DNA: TGTGCCAGCAGCTCTTCCAGGACTAGCGGGGGGGGACTCTACGAGCAGTACTTC.

The DNA for the CDR3 is TGTGCCAGCAGCATCATAGCGGGCACAGATACGCAGTATTTT. This sequence encodes CASSIIAGTDTQYF. The V gene is TRBV7-9, the J gene TRBJ2-3; perhaps TRBD2 as D (6 bases). Germline CDR1 is SEHNR and CDR2 is FQNEAQ (reference sequence). V lost 5 bases and J 1 base, leaving 10 bases between the germline ends. The CDR3 is 14 residues long.

In this sample, this clone turned up once. This chain uses TRBV19 with TRBJ1-4; D unclear. The V and J ends lost 6 bases and 0 bases respectively, with 14 bases between them. Per the germline V gene, CDR1 is LNHDA and CDR2 is SQIVND (reference sequence). The CDR3 has 16 amino acids. The CDR3 nucleotides read TGTGCCAGTAGCGTCTGGGCCCCTGCAACTAATGAAAAACTGTTTTTT. Translated, it gives CASSVWAPATNEKLFF.

The chain joins TRBV19 to TRBJ2-4; D is ambiguous. The CDR3 extends over 13 amino acids. Between the trimmed V and J ends, which lost 4 bases and 7 bases, there was a span of 11 bases. Germline V CDR1 and CDR2: LNHDA, SQIVND (reference sequence). The CDR3 nucleotides read TGTGCCAGTAGTAGCGACTTCTCGAACATTCAGTACTTC. Translation gives CASSSDFSNIQYF.

The rearrangement links TRBV14 to TRBJ1-1; D not certain. The CDR3 runs to 12 residues. The germline CDR1 and CDR2 sequences are SGHDN and FVKESK. Trimming stripped 6 bases from V and 7 bases from J, with 12 bases between. CDR3 amino acids: CASSPFTREAFF. The CDR3 DNA reads as TGTGCCAGCAGTCCATTCACACGTGAAGCTTTCTTT.

This CDR3 reads CASSPQNYGYGYTF. DNA of the CDR3: TGTGCCAGCTCACCACAGAACTACGGCTATGGCTACACCTTC. This chain joins TRBV18 and TRBJ1-2; D is undetermined. From germline, CDR1 is KGHSH and CDR2 LQKENI. This CDR3 contains 14 residues. Between the trimmed V and J ends, which lost 1 base and 4 bases, there was a span of 10 bases.

This clone was seen a handful of times. The gene calls are TRBV27 and TRBJ1-1; D not certain. The CDR3 spans 14 residues. Trimming cost V 2 bases and J 0 bases, with 7 bases left between them. Germline V gene sequence: CDR1 MNHEY, CDR2 SMNVEV (reference sequence). The CDR3 reads CASSLEGLNTEAFF. The CDR3 coding sequence is TGTGCCAGCAGTTTAGAGGGCTTGAACACTGAAGCTTTCTTT.

This chain uses TRBV4-1 with TRBJ1-1, with D hard to call. This CDR3 has 15 residues. V lost 0 bases to trimming and J lost 5 bases, with 13 bases between them. Germline CDR1 is MGHRA and CDR2 is YSYEKL. The CDR3: CASSQEGGLGTEAFF. In DNA form, the CDR3 reads TGCGCCAGCAGCCAAGAGGGCGGACTAGGAACTGAAGCTTTCTTT.

The gene calls are TRBV2 and TRBJ1-4; possible D gene TRBD1, 6 bases. Per germline, CDR1 SNHLY and CDR2 FYNNEI. The V end lost 8 bases, the J end lost 3 bases, and 10 bases lay between the germline ends. The CDR3 sequence is 13 residues long. CDR3 in DNA: TGTGCCAGCTCAGGGGTCCCTAATGAAAAACTGTTTTTT. Translating gives CASSGVPNEKLFF.

The chain is built from TRBV9 and TRBJ2-1; perhaps TRBD2 as D (6 bases). The CDR3 length is 14 residues. CDR1 is SGDLS and CDR2 is YYNGEE in the germline V gene. Trimming pared 0 bases from V and 6 bases from J, leaving 10 bases between. The CDR3 DNA sequence: TGTGCCAGCAGCGTAGGAGGGAGGAGCAATGAGCAGTTCTTC. This encodes CASSVGGRSNEQFF.

The chain couples TRBV12-5 to TRBJ2-3; D call uncertain. The CDR3 consists of 14 residues. Trimming left V 6 bases short and J 2 bases short, with 12 bases between. Germline-derived CDR1 and CDR2 are LGHNT and FRNRAP. The CDR3: CASGAPEFTDTQYF. The CDR3 DNA sequence: TGTGCTAGTGGGGCCCCGGAGTTCACAGATACGCAGTATTTT.

V is TRBV30 and J is TRBJ1-5; 10 bases agree with TRBD1. V shed 3 bases and J 6 bases; nucleotides not matched to a gene: 8. In germline, CDR1 is GTSNPN, CDR2 SVGIG (reference sequence). The CDR3 has 15 amino acids. Here the CDR3 reads CAWSATGQGIQPQHF. DNA of the CDR3: TGTGCCTGGAGCGCTACGGGACAGGGGATTCAGCCCCAGCATTTT.